This T cell receptor beta chain is drawn from a study of T cells in Graves' hyperthyroidism and ophthalmopathy. Study observations and caveats: The majority of expanded thyroid clonotypes above 0.001 also appeared in blood. Onset of ophthalmopathy came a median approximately 6.8 months after the model predicted it. By a 13 V-J model, ophthalmopathy was set apart from stable hyperthyroidism.

As for this clonotype: Its antigen is unknown.

Regions amplified from RNA transcripts were the TCR beta CDR3 regions. The primer set for the first-round RT-PCR of the TCR CDR3 was HTBI. TCRdb redid the calling of the multiplex PCR reads with MiXCR, one entry per CDR3 protein. The table shows about 270,000 distinct CDR3 sequences, with over 20% occurring only once. It was 10 ml of fresh peripheral blood that supplied the PBMCs. Germline loops: CDR1 MNHNS, CDR2 SASEGT. The CDR3 loop spans 15 amino acids. V was clipped by 5 bases and J by 9 bases; unmatched bases: 12. This receptor was obtained from a woman aged 40 to 55 with Graves' ophthalmopathy. The rearrangement links TRBV6-1 to TRBJ2-7; 11 bases are shared with TRBD2. The source material was blood. The CDR3 loop reads CASSRGLAEASGQYF. DNA of the CDR3: TGTGCCAGCAGTCGGGGACTAGCGGAGGCGTCGGGGCAGTACTTC.